Below, one T cell receptor (beta chain) is given with its context. There are many counts of this clonotype. The specificity of this receptor is unknown. Base-call qualities are not available, and no considerably larger clone is one nucleotide away. These data originate in a study of human T cells and chemical hapten exposure (dated by TCRdb to about 2021). Background on the whole study: For sensitization, 2% DPC in acetone was applied to an approximately 2 cm by approximately 2 cm area of upper inner arm skin. Throughout the study period of 20 to 25 weeks, patients also received therapeutic DPC doses to the scalp every week. Patch testing on the upper back used Finn chambers containing 0.01% DPC, with scoring done after 6 days according to International Contact Dermatitis Research Group standards. Most of the patients in the cohort were female, and the cohort covered alopecia areata with under or over 50% scalp involvement, alopecia totalis and alopecia universalis. The libraries were sequenced as a pool, and the TCR yield per sample differed mostly because of small variations in library volumes within the pool. The study tracked peripheral blood TCR repertoire changes in vivo during primary and secondary sensitization to the hapten diphenylcyclopropenone (DPC) in alopecia patients. Blood samples were taken from patients before sensitization (week 0) and then at 2, 6 and about 24 weeks after DPC sensitization. Twenty-nine alopecia patients provided blood for TCR sequencing at one to four time points (pre-sensitization, 2, 6 and 24 weeks). General study outcomes and caveats: Repeated subsampling changed both the strength of the expansion versus patch-test correlation and the threshold at which the correlation became significant. The number of TCRs above 1 in 1000 frequency did not change with DPC sensitization; there was no evidence of global repertoire structure alterations. Because all patients had alopecia, a presumed autoimmune disease, the immune response of the patients might differ from that of healthy individuals. The number of PT1 expanded TCRs positively correlated with patch test score, significant at thresholds 8, 16 and 32 but not 4. Expanded TCRs formed significantly more large CDR3 similarity clusters than pre-sensitization or healthy control sets, consistent with antigen-driven responses.

Measured from the cysteine to the phenylalanine, the CDR3 is 12 residues long. This entry keeps only the CDR3 DNA: 36 bases, framed from base 1. CDR1 DFQATT and CDR2 SNEGSKA are derived from the germline V gene (reference sequence). V loses 6 bases of germline sequence and J loses 6 bases, and the interval between the two ends is 13 bases. Receptor libraries were prepared by RACE. Instrument on record: NextSeq 500. Library preparation attached unique molecular identifiers to individual cDNA molecules for quantitative, reproducible TCR counting. From each blood RNA sample, both TCR alpha and TCR beta chains were sequenced. Per the source publication's procedure: Samples had a median of 95,638 TCRs, with a range from about 23,224 to 750,000. The Decombinator software suite was used to annotate the V, J and CDR3 of the TCR reads. To make PS versus PT1 abundance plots, every sample was subsampled to the same number of TCRs (28,000). Expanded TCRs were defined as absent before sensitization and observed at least eight times at the 2-week time point. The raw public data were reprocessed by TCRdb itself: fastp quality trimming at Q25, MiXCR clonotype calling, in-frame beta chains only. Rows with one shared CDR3 protein collapse into an entry with the most common genes and DNA. The V and J calls reflect TCRdb's pipeline rather than the authors' work. The sample table records approximately 80,000 distinct CDR3 sequences; about 7.5% of these occur just once. Around 1.5% of the sample is in the top ten clones.

This specimen's time point label, per the study, means: patch test 1, 2 weeks after DPC sensitization. The treatment or condition tag for this specimen amounts to: therapeutic diphenylcyclopropenone sensitization with weekly scalp DPC. Blood at each patch-test visit was drawn before the patch test was applied. Patients were considered eligible if aged 18 to 70, diagnosed with alopecia and deemed suitable for DPC therapy, and patients were excluded if pregnant. Unfractionated whole blood was collected in Tempus Blood RNA tubes, and total RNA was extracted from that blood. This clonotype was obtained from a woman younger than 45 with alopecia areata. Some clones in this sample may be carry-over from other donors' samples. The chain joins TRBV20-1 to TRBJ2-3; D gene: possibly TRBD2, on 5 matching bases. The sample here was whole blood, taken in connection with sensitization to the hapten diphenylcyclopropenone (DPC). The CDR3 protein sequence reads: CSAQVASDTQYF. The DNA sequence is given as TGCAGTGCCCAGGTAGCGTCGGATACGCAGTATTTT.